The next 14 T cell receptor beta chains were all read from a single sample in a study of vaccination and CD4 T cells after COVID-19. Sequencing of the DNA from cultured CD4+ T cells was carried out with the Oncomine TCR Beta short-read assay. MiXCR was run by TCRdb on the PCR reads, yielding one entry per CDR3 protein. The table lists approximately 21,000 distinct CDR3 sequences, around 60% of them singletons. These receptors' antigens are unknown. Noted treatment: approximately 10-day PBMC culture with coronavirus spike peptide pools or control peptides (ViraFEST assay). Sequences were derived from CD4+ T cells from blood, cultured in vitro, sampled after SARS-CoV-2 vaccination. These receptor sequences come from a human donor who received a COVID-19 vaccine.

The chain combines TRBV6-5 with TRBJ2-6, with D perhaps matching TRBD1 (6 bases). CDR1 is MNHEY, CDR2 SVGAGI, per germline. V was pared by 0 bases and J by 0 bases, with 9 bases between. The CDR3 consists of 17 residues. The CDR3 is CASSYSWTVSGANVLTF. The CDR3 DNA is TGTGCCAGCAGTTACTCCTGGACAGTCTCTGGGGCCAACGTCCTGACTTTC.

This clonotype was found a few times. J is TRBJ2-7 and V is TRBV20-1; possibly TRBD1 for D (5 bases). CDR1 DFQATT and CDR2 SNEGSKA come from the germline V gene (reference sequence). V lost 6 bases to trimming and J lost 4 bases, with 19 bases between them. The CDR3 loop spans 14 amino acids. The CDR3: CSAGSQLKGYEQYF. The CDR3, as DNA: TGCAGTGCGGGATCACAATTAAAGGGGTACGAGCAGTACTTC.

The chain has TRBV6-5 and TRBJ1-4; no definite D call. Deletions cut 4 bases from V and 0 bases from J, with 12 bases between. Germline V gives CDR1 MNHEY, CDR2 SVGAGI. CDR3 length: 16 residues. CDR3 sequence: CASSLISDATNEKLFF. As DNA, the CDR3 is TGTGCCAGCAGTTTAATCTCAGACGCAACTAATGAAAAACTGTTTTTT.

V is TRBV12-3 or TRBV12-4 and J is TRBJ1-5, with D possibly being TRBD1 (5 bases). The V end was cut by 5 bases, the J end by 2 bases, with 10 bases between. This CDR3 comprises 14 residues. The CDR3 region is CASSPRGGNQPQHF. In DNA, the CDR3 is TGTGCCAGCAGTCCGAGGGGCGGCAATCAGCCCCAGCATTTT.

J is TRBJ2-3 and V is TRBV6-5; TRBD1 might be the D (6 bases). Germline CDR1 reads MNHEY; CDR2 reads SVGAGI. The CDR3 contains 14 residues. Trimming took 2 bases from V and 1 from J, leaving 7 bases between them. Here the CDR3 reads CASSYRTGTDTQYF. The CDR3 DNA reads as TGTGCCAGCAGTTACAGGACAGGCACAGATACGCAGTATTTT.

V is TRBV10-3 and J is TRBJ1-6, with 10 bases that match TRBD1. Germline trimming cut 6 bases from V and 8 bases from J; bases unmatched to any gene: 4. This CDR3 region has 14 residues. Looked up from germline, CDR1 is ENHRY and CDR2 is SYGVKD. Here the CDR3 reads CAIRTGGDDSPLHF. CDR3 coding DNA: TGTGCCATCAGGACAGGGGGCGATGATTCACCCCTCCACTTT.

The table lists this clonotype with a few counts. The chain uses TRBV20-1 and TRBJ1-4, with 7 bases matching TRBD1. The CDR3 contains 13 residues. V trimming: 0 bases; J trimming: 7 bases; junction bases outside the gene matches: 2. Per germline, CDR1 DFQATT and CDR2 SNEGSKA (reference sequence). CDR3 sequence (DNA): TGCAGTGCTAGAGATGGGACAGCTGAAAAACTGTTTTTT. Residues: CSARDGTAEKLFF.

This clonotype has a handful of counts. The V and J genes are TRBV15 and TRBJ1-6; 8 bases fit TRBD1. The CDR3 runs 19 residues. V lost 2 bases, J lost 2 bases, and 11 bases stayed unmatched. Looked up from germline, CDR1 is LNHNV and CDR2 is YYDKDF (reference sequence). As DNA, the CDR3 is TGTGCCACCAGCAGATCTCCCCCGGGACAGGCCACCTATAATTCACCCCTCCACTTT. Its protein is CATSRSPPGQATYNSPLHF.

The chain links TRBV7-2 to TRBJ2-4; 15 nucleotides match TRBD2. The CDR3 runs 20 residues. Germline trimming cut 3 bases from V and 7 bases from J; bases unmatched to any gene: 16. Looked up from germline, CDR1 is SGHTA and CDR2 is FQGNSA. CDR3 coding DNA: TGTGCCAGCAGCTTCTCATCCGGGACTAGCGGGGGGCGCTACGGTAACATTCAGTACTTC. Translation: CASSFSSGTSGGRYGNIQYF.

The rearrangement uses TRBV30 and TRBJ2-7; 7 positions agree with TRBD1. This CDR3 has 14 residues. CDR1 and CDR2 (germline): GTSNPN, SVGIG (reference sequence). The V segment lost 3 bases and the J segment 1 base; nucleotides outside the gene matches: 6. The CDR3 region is CAWSLRDSSYEQYF. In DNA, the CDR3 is TGTGCCTGGAGCCTTCGGGACAGTTCCTACGAGCAGTACTTC.

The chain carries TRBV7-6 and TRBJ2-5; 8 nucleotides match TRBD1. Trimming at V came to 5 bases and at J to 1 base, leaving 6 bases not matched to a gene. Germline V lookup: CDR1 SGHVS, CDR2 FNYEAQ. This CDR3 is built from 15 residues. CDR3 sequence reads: CASSQPGQGQETQYF. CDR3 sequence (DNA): TGTGCCAGCAGCCAGCCTGGACAGGGCCAAGAGACCCAGTACTTC.

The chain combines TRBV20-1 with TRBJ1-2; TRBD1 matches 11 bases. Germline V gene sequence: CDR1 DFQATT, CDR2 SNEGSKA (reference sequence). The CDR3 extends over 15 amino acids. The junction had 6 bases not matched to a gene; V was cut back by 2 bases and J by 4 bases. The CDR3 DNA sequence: TGCAGTGCTAGAATCGGACAGGGGGCAGCCTATGGCTACACCTTC. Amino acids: CSARIGQGAAYGYTF.

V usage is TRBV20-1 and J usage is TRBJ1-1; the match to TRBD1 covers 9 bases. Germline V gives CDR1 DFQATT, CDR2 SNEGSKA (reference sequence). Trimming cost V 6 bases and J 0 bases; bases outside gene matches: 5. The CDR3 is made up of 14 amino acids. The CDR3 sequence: CSAYTGGLNTEAFF. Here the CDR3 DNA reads TGCAGTGCGTATACAGGGGGCTTGAACACTGAAGCTTTCTTT.

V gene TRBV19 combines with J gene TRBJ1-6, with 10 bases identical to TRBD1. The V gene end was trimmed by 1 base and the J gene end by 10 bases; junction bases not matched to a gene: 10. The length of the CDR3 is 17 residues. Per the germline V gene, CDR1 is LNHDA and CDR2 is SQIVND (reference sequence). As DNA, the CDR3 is TGTGCCAGTAGTATAGGAGGATCCGGGACAGGGGCCTCACCCCTCCACTTT. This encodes CASSIGGSGTGASPLHF.